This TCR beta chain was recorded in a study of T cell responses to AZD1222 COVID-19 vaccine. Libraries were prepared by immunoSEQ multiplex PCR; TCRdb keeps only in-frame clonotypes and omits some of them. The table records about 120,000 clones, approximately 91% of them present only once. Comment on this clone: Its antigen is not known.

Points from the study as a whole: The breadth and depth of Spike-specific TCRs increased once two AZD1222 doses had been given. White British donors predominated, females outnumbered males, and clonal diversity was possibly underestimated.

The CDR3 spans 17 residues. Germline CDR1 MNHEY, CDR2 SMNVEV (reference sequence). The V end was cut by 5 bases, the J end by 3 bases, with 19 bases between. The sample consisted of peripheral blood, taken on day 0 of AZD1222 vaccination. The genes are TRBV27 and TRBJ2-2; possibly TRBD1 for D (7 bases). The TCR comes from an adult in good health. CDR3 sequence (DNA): TGTGCCAGCAGTACCATCGGCGGGGACAGATACACCGGGGAGCTGTTTTTT. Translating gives CASSTIGGDRYTGELFF.